This is a list of T cell receptor beta chains from one sample in a study of blood T cell repertoires in COVID-19. This table comes from immunoSEQ multiplex PCR, and its TCRdb copy is limited to in-frame clones, with some not included. Of a few hundred thousand clones in the sample, around 85% were seen once. The specimen was peripheral blood. These receptors originate from a human donor in a cohort sampled during active COVID-19. Both conserved end residues are part of each CDR3. D genes are given only for firm matches. The size field is filled for only some rows; it gives once, few, many or a size class.

abundance,v_gene,d_gene,j_gene,CDR3aa,CDR3nt
-,TRBV12-3/TRBV12-4,TRBD1,TRBJ1-5,CATAQGAGQPQHF,TGTGCCACAGCACAGGGGGCTGGTCAGCCCCAGCATTTT
few,TRBV27,-,TRBJ1-5,CASSGDSSGNQPQHF,TGTGCCAGTTCCGGGGATAGTTCGGGCAATCAGCCCCAGCATTTT
once,TRBV5-5,TRBD2,TRBJ2-7,CASSLGLLALGEQYF,TGTGCCAGCAGCTTGGGTTTACTAGCGTTGGGCGAGCAGTACTTC
-,TRBV9,-,TRBJ2-1,CASSHIKGPSSSYNEQFF,TGTGCCAGCAGCCACATCAAGGGGCCTTCAAGCTCCTACAATGAGCAGTTCTTC
-,TRBV7-9,-,TRBJ1-2,CASSPSNRVRGYTF,TGTGCCAGCAGCCCATCCAACAGGGTGAGAGGCTACACCTTC
-,TRBV6-6,TRBD1,TRBJ1-1,CASSLHRGRINSDTEAFF,TGTGCCAGCAGTCTCCACAGGGGCCGCATTAATTCGGACACTGAAGCTTTCTTT
-,TRBV5-1,-,TRBJ2-7,CASSLADSSYEQYF,TGCGCCAGCAGCTTGGCAGACTCGTCCTACGAGCAGTACTTC
-,TRBV24-1,-,TRBJ2-4,CATSDYGRVNIQYF,TGTGCCACCAGTGATTATGGCAGGGTGAACATTCAGTACTTC
-,TRBV3-1/TRBV3-2,-,TRBJ2-3,CASSQRGPTDTQYF,TGTGCCAGCAGCCAAAGGGGCCCCACAGATACGCAGTATTTT
-,TRBV11-2,TRBD1,TRBJ1-5,CASSLDAQGNQPQHF,TGTGCCAGCAGCTTAGATGCACAGGGGAATCAGCCCCAGCATTTT
few,TRBV6-1,-,TRBJ1-5,CASSEQNRQPQHF,TGTGCCAGCAGTGAGCAGAATCGTCAGCCCCAGCATTTT
-,TRBV7-8,-,TRBJ1-2,CASSLGGPYGYTF,TGTGCCAGCAGCTTAGGGGGGCCCTATGGCTACACCTTC
-,TRBV10-3,TRBD1,TRBJ1-5,CAIRGTEDQPQHF,TGTGCCATCAGGGGGACAGAGGATCAGCCCCAGCATTTT
-,TRBV27,-,TRBJ2-2,CASSLAPRTGELFF,TGTGCCAGCAGTTTAGCCCCGAGAACCGGGGAGCTGTTTTTT
-,TRBV18,-,TRBJ2-7,CASSPQIQQYEQYF,TGTGCCAGCTCACCACAAATTCAACAATACGAGCAGTACTTC
-,TRBV18,-,TRBJ2-5,CASSPGETQYF,TGTGCCAGCTCACCCGGAGAGACCCAGTACTTC
-,TRBV21-1,-,TRBJ1-1,CASTRGTGGTEAFF,TGTGCCAGCACGAGGGGGACAGGGGGCACTGAAGCTTTCTTT
few,TRBV7-2,-,TRBJ2-7,CASSPPPGPITYEQYF,TGTGCCAGCAGCCCTCCCCCGGGTCCCATAACCTACGAGCAGTACTTC